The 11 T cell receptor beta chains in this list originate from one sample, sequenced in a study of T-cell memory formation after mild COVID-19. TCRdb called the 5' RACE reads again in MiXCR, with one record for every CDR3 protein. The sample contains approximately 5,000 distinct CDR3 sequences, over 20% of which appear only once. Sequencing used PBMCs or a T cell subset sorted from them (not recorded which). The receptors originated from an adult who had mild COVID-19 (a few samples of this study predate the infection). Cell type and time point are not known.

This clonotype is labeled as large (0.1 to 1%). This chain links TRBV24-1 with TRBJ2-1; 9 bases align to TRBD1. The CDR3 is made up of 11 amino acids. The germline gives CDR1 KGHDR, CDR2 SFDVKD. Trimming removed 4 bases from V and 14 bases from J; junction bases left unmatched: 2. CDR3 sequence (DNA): TGTGCCACCAGTGAGGGACAGGGAGAGTTCTTC. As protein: CATSEGQGEFF.

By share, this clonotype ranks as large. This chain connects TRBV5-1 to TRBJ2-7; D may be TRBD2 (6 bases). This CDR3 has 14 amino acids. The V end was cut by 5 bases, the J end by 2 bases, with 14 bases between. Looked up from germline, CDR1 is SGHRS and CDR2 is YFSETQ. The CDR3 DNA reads TGCGCCAGCAGTACCCGAGCGGGCCCCTACGAGCAGTACTTC. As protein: CASSTRAGPYEQYF.

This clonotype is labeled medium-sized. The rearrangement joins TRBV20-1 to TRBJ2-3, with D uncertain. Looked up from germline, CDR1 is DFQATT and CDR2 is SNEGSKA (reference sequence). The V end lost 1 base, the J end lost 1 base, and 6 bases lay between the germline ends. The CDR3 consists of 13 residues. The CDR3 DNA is TGCAGTGCTAGAGCTCAGGGCACAGATACGCAGTATTTT. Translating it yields CSARAQGTDTQYF.

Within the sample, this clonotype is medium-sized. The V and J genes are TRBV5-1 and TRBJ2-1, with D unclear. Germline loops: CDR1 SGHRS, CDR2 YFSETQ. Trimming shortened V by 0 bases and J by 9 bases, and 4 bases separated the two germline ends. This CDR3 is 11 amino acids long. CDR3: CASSLEAEQFF. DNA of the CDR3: TGCGCCAGCAGCTTGGAAGCTGAGCAGTTCTTC. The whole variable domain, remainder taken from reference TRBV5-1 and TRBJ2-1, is KAGVTQTPRYLIKTRGQQVTLSCSPISGHRSVSWYQQTPGQGLQFLFEYFSETQRNKGNFPGRFSGRQFSNSRSEMNVSTLELGDSALYLCASSLEAEQFFGPGTRLTVL.

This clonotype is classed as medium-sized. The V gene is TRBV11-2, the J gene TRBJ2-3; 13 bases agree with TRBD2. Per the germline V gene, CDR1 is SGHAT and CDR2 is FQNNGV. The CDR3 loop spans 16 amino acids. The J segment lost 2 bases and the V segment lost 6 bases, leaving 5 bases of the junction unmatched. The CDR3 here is CASRGLAGSSTDTQYF. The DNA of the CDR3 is TGTGCCAGCAGGGGACTAGCGGGGTCGTCCACAGATACGCAGTATTTT.

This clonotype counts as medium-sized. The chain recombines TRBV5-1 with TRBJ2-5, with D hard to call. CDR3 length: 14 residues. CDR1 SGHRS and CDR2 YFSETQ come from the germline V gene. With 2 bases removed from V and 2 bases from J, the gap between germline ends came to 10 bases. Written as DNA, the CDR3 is TGCGCCAGCAGCTTCGGACGTCGACAAGAGACCCAGTACTTC. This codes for CASSFGRRQETQYF.

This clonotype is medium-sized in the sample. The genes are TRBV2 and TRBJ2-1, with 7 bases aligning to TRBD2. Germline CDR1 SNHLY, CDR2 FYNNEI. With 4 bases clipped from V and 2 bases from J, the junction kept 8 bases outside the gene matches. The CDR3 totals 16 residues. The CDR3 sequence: CASSAYGAGPYNEQFF. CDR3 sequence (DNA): TGTGCCAGCAGTGCCTATGGAGCGGGGCCCTACAATGAGCAGTTCTTC.

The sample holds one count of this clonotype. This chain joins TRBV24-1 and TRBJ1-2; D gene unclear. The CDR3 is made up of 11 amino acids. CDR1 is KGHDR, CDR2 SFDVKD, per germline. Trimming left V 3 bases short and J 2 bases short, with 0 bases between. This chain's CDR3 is CATSDNYGYTF. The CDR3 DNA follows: TGTGCCACCAGTGATAACTATGGCTACACCTTC.

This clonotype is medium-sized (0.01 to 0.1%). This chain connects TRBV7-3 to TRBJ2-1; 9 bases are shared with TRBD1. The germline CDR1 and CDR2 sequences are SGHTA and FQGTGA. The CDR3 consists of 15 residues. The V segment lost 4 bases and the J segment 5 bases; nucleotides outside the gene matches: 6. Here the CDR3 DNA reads TGTGCCAGCAGCTCCGACAGGGGGTCGCACAATGAGCAGTTCTTC. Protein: CASSSDRGSHNEQFF.

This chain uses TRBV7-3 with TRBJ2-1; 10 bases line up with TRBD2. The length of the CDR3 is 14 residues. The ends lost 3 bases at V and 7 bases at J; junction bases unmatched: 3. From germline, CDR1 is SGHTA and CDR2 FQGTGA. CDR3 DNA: TGTGCCAGCAGCTTGACGGGACTAGCGAATGAGCAGTTCTTC. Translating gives CASSLTGLANEQFF.

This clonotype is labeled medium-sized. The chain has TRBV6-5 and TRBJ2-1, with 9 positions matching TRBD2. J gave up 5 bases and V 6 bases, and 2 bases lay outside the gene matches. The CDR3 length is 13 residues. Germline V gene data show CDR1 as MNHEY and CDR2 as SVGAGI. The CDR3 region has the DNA TGTGCCAGCAGGCGGGGGGGGCACAATGAGCAGTTCTTC. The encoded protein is CASRRGGHNEQFF.